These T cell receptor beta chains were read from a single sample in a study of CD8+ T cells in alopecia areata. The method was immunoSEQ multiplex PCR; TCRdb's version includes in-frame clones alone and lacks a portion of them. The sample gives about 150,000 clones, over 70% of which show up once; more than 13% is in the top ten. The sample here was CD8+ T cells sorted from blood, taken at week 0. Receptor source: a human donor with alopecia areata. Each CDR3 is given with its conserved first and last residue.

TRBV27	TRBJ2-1	CASQLSGSIGDEQFF
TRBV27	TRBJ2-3	CASSSSSLADTQYF
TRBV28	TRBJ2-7	CASSPITGGSRYEQYF
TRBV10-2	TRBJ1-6	CASSRDRYSPLHF
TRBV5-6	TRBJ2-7	CASSLQGGYEQYF
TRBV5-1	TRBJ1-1	CASSLADWNTEAFF
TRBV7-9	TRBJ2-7	CASSFWDPAYEQYF
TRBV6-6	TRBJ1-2	CASREAANYGYTF
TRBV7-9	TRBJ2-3	CASSLIAAGTDTQYF
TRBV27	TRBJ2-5	CASSSGTRAQYF
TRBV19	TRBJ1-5	CASSYVPGTGVPQPQHF
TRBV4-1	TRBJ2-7	CASSQEGTGAPYEQYF
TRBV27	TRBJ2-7	CASSLFAGSYEQYF
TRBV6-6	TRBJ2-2	CASTVGTNTGELFF
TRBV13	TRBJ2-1	CASSPSGSLDNEQFF
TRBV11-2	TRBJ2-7	CASSLYRNQQYF
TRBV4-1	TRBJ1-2	CASSQDAASLNYGYTF
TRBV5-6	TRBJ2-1	CASSLDLASGRSIDEQFF
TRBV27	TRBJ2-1	CASSSLSSYNEQFF
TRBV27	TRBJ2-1	CASSLGADREQFF
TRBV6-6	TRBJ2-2	CASSYSTSVNTGELFF
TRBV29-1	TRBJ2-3	CSVEPSGGRGDTQYF
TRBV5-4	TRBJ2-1	CASSLRGLATEQFF
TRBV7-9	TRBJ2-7	CASSPSGSRPYEQYF
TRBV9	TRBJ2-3	CASSVETGGATDTQYF
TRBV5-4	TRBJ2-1	CASSSTGGFEQFF
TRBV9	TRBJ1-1	CASSVVVGNTEAFF
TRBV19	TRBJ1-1	CASSDTGTEAFF
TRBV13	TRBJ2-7	CASSFGYEQYF
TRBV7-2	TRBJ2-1	CASSFPEGGTTYNEQFF
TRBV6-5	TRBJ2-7	CASSPRGGGPYEQYF
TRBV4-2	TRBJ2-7	CASSQSQTGESYEQYF
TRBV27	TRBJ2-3	CASSLSAGTDTQYF
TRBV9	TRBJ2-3	CASSVAGRRTDTDTQYF
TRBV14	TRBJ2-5	CASSRRTSGSVWTQYF
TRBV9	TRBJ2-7	CASSSIAGGIYEQYF
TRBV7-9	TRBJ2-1	CASSSGQGAMDEQFF
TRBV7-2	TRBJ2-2	CASSLTLSANTGELFF
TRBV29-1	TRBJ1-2	CSGGADGYTF
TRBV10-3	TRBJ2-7	CASSYGGSYEQYF
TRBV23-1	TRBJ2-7	CASSQGTRLQGGSGSYEQYF
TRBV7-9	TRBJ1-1	CASSGRGDPPDTEAFF
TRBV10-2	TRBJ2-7	CASSEPAGGGLYEQYF
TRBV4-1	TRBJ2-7	CASSQKSSGSSYEQYF
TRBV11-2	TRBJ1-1	CASSWVNTEAFF
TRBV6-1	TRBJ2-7	CASLRDPWDEQYF
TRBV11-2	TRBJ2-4	CASSPGTENIQYF
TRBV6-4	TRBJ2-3	CASSDGREGPADTQYF
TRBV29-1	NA	CSGAVGGSYEQYF
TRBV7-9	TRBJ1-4	CASSYADRELFF
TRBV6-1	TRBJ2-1	CASSASRDLVGGYNEQFF
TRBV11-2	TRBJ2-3	CASSLSTARLERGTDTQYF
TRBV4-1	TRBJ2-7	CASSQDGMAYYEQYF
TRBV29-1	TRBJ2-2	CSVEASSGSANGELFF
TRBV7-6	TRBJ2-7	CASSLGAVAGGVYEQYF